This TCR beta chain was sequenced in a study of cytomegalovirus exposure and HLA in healthy donors. The CDR3 spans 17 residues. V lost 5 bases to trimming and J lost 2 bases; unmatched junction nucleotides: 11. The germline V gene encodes CDR1 SEHNR and CDR2 FQNEAQ (reference sequence). On this clone itself: Its antigen remains unknown.

Regarding the study as a whole: The investigators catalogued 150 to 200 TCR beta chains as cytomegalovirus-associated. It was confirmed in vitro that a few of the CMV-associated chains were specific for CMV antigens.

The study ran its PCR with 60 Vbeta and 13 Jbeta primers. Generated by immunoSEQ multiplex PCR, the TCRdb table keeps only in-frame clones and is missing some. The table has over 150,000 clones, roughly 65% seen once. The genes are TRBV7-9 and TRBJ2-3, with TRBD2 identical over 9 bases. Sequenced material: PBMCs. This receptor was obtained from a woman in her late teens or twenties in good health and CMV-seropositive. DNA for the CDR3: TGTGCCAGCAGCCCCCCGGCAGCGGGGGGTTCCACAGATACGCAGTATTTT. This gives the protein CASSPPAAGGSTDTQYF.